This T cell receptor (beta chain) emerged from a study of T cell responses to AZD1222 COVID-19 vaccine (dated by TCRdb to the early 2020s). Background on the whole study: AZD1222 recipients whose second dose came at about 4 weeks and those whose second dose came at about 12 weeks were combined into one group, since spike-specific TCR depth and breadth did not differ between the two schedules. Trial participants were enrolled by age into 18-55, 56-69 and 70-plus year subgroups, with roughly 150, 30 and 60 TCR-sequenced participants respectively. A total of about 240 trial participants underwent TCR sequencing, of whom 200 to 220 received two doses of AZD1222 and 26 received two doses of the MenACWY control vaccine.

V and J lose 6 bases and 5 bases, and a span of 10 bases separates them. Spanning cysteine to phenylalanine, the CDR3 consists of 13 amino acids. Here the CDR3 DNA is all that survives: 39 bases in frame from base 1. According to the germline V gene, CDR1 reads MNHEY and CDR2 reads SVGAGI. According to the study, the label for this sample's time point signals: baseline before first vaccination. Vaccinee samples came from UK trials COV001 and COV002, including a single-blind randomized controlled phase 2/3 trial of AZD1222 (ChAdOx1 nCoV-19) in healthy adults. For TCRbeta chain sequencing, PBMC samples from trial participants were taken at day 0 and at day 28 after the second dose. Study-wide conclusions, independent of this receptor: Participants were mostly white British, with more females than males. The authors suggested clonal diversity may have been underestimated. Nearly half of unique spike-specific TCRs reportedly recognized epitopes outside regions mutated in the B.1.351 and B.1.1.7 variants. In the small 56-69-year group, the increase in depth fell short of significance, most likely because of low power. Only five or six AZD1222 recipients were SARS-CoV-2 seropositive at baseline, limiting conclusions about previously exposed vaccinees. The whole spike protein was spanned by vaccine-associated CD4 TCRs, and dominant responses were seen in regions 160-218 and 743-854. A significant rise in spike-specific TCR breadth and depth was observed after two AZD1222 doses relative to day 0 and relative to MenACWY recipients. Because no day 14 peak-response samples were available, the repertoires could be characterized only after the peak T cell response.

The CDR3 regions of human TCRbeta chains were analyzed by immunosequencing. In the paper's pipeline: TCRs in the repertoires were matched against a reference library of SARS-CoV-2-specific TCRs that had been generated with the MIRA antigen-specificity platform. Breadth meant the fraction of unique TCRs that were SARS-CoV-2-associated, whereas depth meant the fraction of total T cells that were SARS-CoV-2-associated. Using the MIRA data, each spike-specific TCR was mapped to the spike region that the TCR reacts to and placed in a CD4 or CD8 class. Log10-transformed breadth and depth values were compared by one-way ANOVA with Sidak's multiple comparisons tests. Sourced from immuneACCESS, this table was stored by TCRdb with only in-frame sequences that have V and J called. A share of the clones is absent; for the studies checked, an unresolved V gene accounts for under half, and the remainder has no known explanation. D and trimming were read from the DNA, whereas the V and J calls and clone size are those reported in that table. This sample comprises some 180,000 clones, around 90% of them detected only once. Together, the top ten hold about 1.6% of the sample.

With regard to this clone: Its binding antigen is unknown. Base qualities were left out, and no much larger clone turns up one base away.

The chain uses TRBV6-5 and TRBJ2-2; matching of 5 bases hints at TRBD2 as the D gene. This TCR was recovered from an adult in good health. The sample in question was peripheral blood, obtained on day 0 of AZD1222 vaccination. In nucleotides, the sequence is TGTGCCAGCAGGAGGGTAGTGACCGGGGAGCTGTTTTTT. Its protein is CASRRVVTGELFF.